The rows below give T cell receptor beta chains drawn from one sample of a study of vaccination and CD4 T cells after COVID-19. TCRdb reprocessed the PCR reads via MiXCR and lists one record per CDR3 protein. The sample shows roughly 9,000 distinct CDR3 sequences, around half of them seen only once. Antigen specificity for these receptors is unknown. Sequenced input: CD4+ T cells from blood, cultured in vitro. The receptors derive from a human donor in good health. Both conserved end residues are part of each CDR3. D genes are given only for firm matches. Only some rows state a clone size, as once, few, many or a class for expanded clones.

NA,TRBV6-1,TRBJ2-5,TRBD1,CASRSGTGSETQYF,TGTGCCAGCAGGTCTGGGACAGGGTCAGAGACCCAGTACTTC
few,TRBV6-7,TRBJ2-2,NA,CASIQVGGSTGELFF,TGTGCCAGCATTCAGGTAGGGGGAAGCACCGGGGAGCTGTTTTTT
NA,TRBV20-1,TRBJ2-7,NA,CSARVYRPSTGEQYF,TGCAGTGCTAGAGTTTACAGGCCCTCGACCGGCGAGCAGTACTTC
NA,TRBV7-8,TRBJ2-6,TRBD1,CASSLARRQGIGGANVLTF,TGTGCCAGCAGCTTAGCGCGCCGACAGGGAATAGGTGGGGCCAACGTCCTGACTTTC
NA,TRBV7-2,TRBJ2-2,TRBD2,CASSPRLAGDAGELFF,TGTGCCAGCAGCCCCCGACTAGCGGGAGATGCCGGGGAGCTGTTTTTT
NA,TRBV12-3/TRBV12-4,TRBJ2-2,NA,CASSRQSTGELFF,TGTGCCAGCAGCCGACAGAGTACCGGGGAGCTGTTTTTT
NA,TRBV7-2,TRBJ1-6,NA,CASSLGTGTGNSPLHF,TGTGCCAGCAGCTTGGGGACCGGGACGGGTAATTCACCCCTCCACTTT
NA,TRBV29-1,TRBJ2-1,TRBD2,CSVDAGVRLNEQFF,TGCAGCGTTGACGCGGGAGTTCGCCTCAATGAGCAGTTCTTC
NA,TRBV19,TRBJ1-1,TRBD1,CASSWTGGRGAEAFF,TGTGCCAGTAGTTGGACAGGGGGCAGGGGCGCTGAAGCTTTCTTT
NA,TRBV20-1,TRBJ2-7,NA,CSAFQDSTYEQYF,TGCAGTGCTTTCCAAGACAGTACCTACGAGCAGTACTTC
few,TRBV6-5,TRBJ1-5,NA,CASSLTVSNQPQHF,TGTGCCAGCAGTTTAACAGTTAGCAATCAGCCCCAGCATTTT
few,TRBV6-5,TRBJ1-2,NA,CASSYSITANYGYTF,TGTGCCAGCAGTTACTCGATTACAGCTAACTATGGCTACACCTTC
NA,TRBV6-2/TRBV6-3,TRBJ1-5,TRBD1,CASSRLQGGPRSQHF,TGTGCCAGCAGCAGGCTACAGGGGGGCCCCAGGTCCCAGCATTTT
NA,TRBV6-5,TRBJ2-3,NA,CASSYSFTDTQYF,TGTGCCAGCAGTTACTCGTTTACAGATACGCAGTATTTT
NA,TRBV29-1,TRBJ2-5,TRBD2,CSVEAGGSFYQETQYF,TGCAGCGTTGAGGCGGGGGGGTCCTTCTACCAAGAGACCCAGTACTTC
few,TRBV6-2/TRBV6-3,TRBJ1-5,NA,CASSNLDGLGQPQHF,TGTGCCAGCAGCAACTTGGACGGGCTGGGGCAGCCCCAGCATTTT
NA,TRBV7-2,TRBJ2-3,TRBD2,CASSLSGGPTDTQYF,TGTGCCAGCAGCCTAAGCGGGGGGCCCACAGATACGCAGTATTTT